Reported below is one T cell receptor beta chain. What it binds is unknown. Germline loops: CDR1 SGHVS, CDR2 FQNEAQ. The CDR3 sequence is 15 residues long. Germline trimming cut 4 bases from V and 9 bases from J; bases unmatched to any gene: 9. Time point meaning: week 35, safety follow-up. Doses of 300 ug of mutant IDH1 20-mer peptide were given with topical imiquimod. The sample originates from a study of a mutant IDH1 vaccine in newly diagnosed glioma. About the research overall: Standard pretreatment was either radiotherapy, temozolomide, or, for most, radiochemotherapy with temozolomide.

The table came from immunoSEQ multiplex PCR; TCRdb's copy has only in-frame clones and leaves some out. The sample records about 56,000 clones, 80% to 90% being singletons. This receptor was identified in a man in his forties with glioma. The chain couples TRBV7-8 to TRBJ2-3, with TRBD2 matching 11 bases. The sample was PBMCs, taken from a glioma patient whose treatment included an IDH1 peptide vaccine. The CDR3: CASSSIAGGDVTQYF. In nucleotides, the CDR3 is TGTGCCAGCAGCTCAATAGCGGGAGGGGACGTAACGCAGTATTTT.